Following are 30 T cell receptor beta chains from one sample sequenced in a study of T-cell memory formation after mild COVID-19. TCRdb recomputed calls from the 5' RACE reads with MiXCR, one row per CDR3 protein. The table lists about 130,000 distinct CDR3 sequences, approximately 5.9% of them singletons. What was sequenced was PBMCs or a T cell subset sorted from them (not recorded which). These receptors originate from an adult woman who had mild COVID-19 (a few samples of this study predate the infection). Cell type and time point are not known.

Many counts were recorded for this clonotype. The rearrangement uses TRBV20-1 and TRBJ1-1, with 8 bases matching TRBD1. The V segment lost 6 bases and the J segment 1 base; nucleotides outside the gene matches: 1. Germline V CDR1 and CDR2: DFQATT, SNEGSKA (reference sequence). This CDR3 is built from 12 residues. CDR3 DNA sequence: TGCAGTGCCGGACAGGGGAACACTGAAGCTTTCTTT. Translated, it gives CSAGQGNTEAFF.

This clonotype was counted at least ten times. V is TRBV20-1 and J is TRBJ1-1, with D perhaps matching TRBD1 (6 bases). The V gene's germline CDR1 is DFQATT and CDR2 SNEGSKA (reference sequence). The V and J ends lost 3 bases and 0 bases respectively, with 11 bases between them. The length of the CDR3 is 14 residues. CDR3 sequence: CSASEGGMNTEAFF. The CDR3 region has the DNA TGCAGTGCTAGCGAAGGGGGAATGAACACTGAAGCTTTCTTT.

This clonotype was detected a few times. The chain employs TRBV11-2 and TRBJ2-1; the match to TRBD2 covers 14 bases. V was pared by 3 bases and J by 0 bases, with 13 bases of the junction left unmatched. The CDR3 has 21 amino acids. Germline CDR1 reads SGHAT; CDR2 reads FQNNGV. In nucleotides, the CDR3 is TGTGCCAGCAGCTTCCTCCTCGGGACTAGCGGGGGACCCAGCTCCTACAATGAGCAGTTCTTC. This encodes CASSFLLGTSGGPSSYNEQFF.

The CDR3 here is CASSPLGTNTGELFF. In DNA, the CDR3 is TGCGCCAGCAGCCCCCTTGGGACGAACACCGGGGAGCTGTTTTTT. The rearrangement links TRBV4-3 to TRBJ2-2; D call uncertain. Germline V gene sequence: CDR1 LGHNA, CDR2 YSLEER. Between the trimmed V and J ends, which lost 4 bases and 0 bases, there was a span of 9 bases. This CDR3 is 15 amino acids long.

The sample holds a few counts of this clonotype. The CDR3 DNA sequence: TGTGCCAGCAGTTACTCGGAGAGGGGAAACACTGAAGCTTTCTTT. Translating gives CASSYSERGNTEAFF. The J gene is TRBJ1-1, the V gene TRBV6-5, with D possibly matching TRBD1 (5 bases). Germline lookup yields CDR1 MNHEY and CDR2 SVGAGI. The length of the CDR3 is 15 residues. Trimming left V 0 bases short and J 2 bases short, with 10 bases between.

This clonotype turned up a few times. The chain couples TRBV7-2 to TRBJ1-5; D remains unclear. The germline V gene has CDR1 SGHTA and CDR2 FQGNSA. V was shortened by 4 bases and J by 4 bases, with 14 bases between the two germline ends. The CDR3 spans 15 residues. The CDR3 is CASSSSLSPNQPQHF. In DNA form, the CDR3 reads TGTGCCAGCAGCTCGAGTCTTTCTCCGAATCAGCCCCAGCATTTT.

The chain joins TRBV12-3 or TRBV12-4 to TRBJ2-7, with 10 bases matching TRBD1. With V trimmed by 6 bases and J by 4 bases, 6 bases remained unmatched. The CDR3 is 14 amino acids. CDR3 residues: CASSMTGGGYEQYF. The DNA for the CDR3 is TGTGCCAGCAGCATGACAGGGGGCGGGTACGAGCAGTACTTC.

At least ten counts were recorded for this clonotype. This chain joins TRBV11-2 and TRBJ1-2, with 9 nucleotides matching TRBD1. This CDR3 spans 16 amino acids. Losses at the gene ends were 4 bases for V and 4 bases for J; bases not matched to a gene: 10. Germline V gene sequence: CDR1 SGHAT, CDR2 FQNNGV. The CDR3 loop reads CASSYTPGQGFYGYTF. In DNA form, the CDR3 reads TGTGCCAGCAGCTATACCCCGGGACAGGGCTTCTATGGCTACACCTTC.

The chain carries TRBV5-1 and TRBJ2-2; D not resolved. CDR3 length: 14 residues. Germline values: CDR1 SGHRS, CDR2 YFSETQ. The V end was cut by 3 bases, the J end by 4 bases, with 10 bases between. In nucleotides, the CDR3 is TGCGCCAGCAGCTCGGATTTGGCCACCGGGGAGCTGTTTTTT. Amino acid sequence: CASSSDLATGELFF.

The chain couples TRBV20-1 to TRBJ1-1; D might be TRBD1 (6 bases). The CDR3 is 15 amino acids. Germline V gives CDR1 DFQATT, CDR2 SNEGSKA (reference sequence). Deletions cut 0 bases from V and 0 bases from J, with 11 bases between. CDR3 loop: CSAREGTNMNTEAFF. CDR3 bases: TGCAGTGCTAGAGAAGGGACAAACATGAACACTGAAGCTTTCTTT.

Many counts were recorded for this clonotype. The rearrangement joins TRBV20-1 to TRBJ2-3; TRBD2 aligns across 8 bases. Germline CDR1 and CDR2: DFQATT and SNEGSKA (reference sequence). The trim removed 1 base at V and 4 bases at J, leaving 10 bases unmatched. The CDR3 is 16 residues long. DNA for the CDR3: TGCAGTGCTAGAGTCAGGAGTAGCGGGACCGCAGATACGCAGTATTTT. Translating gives CSARVRSSGTADTQYF.

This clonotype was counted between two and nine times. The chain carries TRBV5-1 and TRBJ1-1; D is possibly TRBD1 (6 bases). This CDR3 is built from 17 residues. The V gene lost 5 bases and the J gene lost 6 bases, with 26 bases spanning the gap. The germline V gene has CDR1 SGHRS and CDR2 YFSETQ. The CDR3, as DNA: TGCGCCAGCAGATTTGGGGGGGGGCGATTATTCACCGCTGAAGCTTTCTTT. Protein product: CASRFGGGRLFTAEAFF.

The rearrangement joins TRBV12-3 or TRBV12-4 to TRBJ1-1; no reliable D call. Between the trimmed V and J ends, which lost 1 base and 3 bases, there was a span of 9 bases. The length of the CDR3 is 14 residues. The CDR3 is CASSLGVQDTEAFF. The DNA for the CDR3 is TGTGCCAGCAGTTTAGGGGTGCAAGACACTGAAGCTTTCTTT.

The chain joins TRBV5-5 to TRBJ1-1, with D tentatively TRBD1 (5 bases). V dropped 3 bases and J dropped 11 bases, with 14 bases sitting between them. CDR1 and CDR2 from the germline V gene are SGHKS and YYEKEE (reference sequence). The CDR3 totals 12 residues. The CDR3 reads CASSSRGGGAFF. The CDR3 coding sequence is TGTGCCAGCAGCTCCCGGGGGGGAGGCGCTTTCTTT.

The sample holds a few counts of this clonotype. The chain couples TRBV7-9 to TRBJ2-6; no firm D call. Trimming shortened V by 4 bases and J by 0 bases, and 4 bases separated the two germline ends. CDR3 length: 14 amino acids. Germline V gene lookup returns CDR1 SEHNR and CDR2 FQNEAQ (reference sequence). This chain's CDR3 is CASSSVSGANVLTF. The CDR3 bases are TGTGCCAGCAGCTCAGTCTCTGGGGCCAACGTCCTGACTTTC.

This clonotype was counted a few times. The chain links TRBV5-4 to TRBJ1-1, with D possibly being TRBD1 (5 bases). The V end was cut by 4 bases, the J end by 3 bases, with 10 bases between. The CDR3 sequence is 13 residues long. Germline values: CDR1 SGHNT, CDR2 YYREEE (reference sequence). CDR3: CASSRDGHTEAFF. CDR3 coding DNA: TGTGCCAGCAGCCGGGACGGGCACACTGAAGCTTTCTTT.

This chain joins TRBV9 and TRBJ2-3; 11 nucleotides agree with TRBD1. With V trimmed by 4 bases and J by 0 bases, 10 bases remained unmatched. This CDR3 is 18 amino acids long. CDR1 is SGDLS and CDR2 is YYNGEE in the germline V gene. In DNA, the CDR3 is TGTGCCAGCAGCCCCCGGGACAGGGGGTTTACTAGCACAGATACGCAGTATTTT. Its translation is CASSPRDRGFTSTDTQYF.

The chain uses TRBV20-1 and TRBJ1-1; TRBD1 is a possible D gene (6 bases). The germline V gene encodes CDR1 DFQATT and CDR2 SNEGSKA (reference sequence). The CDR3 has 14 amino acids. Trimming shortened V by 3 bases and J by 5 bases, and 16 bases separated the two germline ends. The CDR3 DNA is TGCAGTGCTAGCCGACCGGGACAACTAACTGAAGCTTTCTTT. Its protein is CSASRPGQLTEAFF.

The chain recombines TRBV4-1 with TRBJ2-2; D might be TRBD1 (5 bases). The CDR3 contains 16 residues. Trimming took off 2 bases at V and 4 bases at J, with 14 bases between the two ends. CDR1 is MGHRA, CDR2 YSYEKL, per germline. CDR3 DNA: TGCGCCAGCAGCCAATTCAGCCAGGGTCTCACCGGGGAGCTGTTTTTT. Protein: CASSQFSQGLTGELFF.

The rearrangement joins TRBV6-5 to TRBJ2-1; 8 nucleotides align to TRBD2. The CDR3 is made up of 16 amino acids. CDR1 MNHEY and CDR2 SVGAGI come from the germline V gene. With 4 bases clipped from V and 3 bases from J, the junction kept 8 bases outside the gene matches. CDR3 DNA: TGTGCCAGCAGTTGGGAAAGCGGGAGAATCTACAATGAGCAGTTCTTC. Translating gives CASSWESGRIYNEQFF.

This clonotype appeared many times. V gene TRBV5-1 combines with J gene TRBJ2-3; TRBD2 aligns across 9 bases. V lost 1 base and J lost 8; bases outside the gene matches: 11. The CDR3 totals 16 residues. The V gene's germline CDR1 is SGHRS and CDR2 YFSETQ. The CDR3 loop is CASSLTSGYAQGTQYF. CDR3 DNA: TGCGCCAGCAGCTTGACTAGCGGGTACGCACAGGGTACGCAGTATTTT.

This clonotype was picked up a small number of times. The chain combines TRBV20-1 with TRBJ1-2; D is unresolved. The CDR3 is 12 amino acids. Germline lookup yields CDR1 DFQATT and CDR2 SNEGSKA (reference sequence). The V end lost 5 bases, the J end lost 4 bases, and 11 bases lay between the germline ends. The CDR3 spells CSALVEAYGYTF. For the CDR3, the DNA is TGCAGTGCTCTGGTGGAGGCCTATGGCTACACCTTC.

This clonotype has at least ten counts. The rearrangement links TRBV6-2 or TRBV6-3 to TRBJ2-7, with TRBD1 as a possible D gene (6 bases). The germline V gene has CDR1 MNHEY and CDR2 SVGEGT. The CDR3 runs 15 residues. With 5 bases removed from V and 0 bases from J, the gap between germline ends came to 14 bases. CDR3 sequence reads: CASSDRTRSSYEQYF. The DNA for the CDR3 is TGTGCCAGCAGTGACAGGACCCGGAGCTCCTACGAGCAGTACTTC.

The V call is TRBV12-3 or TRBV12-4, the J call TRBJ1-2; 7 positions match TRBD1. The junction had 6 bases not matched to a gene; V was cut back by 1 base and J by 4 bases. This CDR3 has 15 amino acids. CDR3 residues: CASSLGGQASYGYTF. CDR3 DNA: TGTGCCAGCAGTTTAGGCGGACAGGCGTCCTATGGCTACACCTTC.

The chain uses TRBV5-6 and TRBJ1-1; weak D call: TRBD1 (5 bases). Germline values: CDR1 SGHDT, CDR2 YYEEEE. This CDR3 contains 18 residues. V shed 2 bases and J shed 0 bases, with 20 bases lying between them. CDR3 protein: CASSFAWMGVRMNTEAFF. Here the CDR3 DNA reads TGTGCCAGCAGCTTCGCTTGGATGGGGGTGAGGATGAACACTGAAGCTTTCTTT.

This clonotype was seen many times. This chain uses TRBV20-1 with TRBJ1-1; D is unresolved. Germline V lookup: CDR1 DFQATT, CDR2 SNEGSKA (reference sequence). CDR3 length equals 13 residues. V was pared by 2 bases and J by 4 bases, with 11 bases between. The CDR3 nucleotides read TGCAGTGCTAGAACCCCATGGGGCACTGAAGCTTTCTTT. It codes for CSARTPWGTEAFF.

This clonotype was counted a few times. CDR3 sequence: CASSPQEGSNQPQHF. The CDR3 nucleotides are TGTGCCAGCAGTCCTCAGGAGGGGAGCAATCAGCCCCAGCATTTT. The rearrangement joins TRBV12-3 or TRBV12-4 to TRBJ1-5, with D perhaps TRBD1 (5 bases). Trimming shortened V by 5 bases and J by 1 base, and 12 bases separated the two germline ends. The length of the CDR3 is 15 residues.

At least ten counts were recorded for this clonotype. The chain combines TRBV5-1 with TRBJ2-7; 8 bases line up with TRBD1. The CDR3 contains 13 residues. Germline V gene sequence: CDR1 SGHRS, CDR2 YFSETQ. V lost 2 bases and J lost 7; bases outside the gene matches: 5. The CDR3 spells CASSFRTGKEQYF. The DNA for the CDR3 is TGCGCCAGCAGCTTCCGGACAGGGAAGGAGCAGTACTTC. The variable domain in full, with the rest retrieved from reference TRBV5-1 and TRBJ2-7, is KAGVTQTPRYLIKTRGQQVTLSCSPISGHRSVSWYQQTPGQGLQFLFEYFSETQRNKGNFPGRFSGRQFSNSRSEMNVSTLELGDSALYLCASSFRTGKEQYFGPGTRLTVT.

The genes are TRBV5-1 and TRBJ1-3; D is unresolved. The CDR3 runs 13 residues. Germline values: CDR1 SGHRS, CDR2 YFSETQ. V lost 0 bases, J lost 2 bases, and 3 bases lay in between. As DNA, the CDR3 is TGCGCCAGCAGCTTGGCCACTGGAAACACCATATATTTT. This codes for CASSLATGNTIYF.

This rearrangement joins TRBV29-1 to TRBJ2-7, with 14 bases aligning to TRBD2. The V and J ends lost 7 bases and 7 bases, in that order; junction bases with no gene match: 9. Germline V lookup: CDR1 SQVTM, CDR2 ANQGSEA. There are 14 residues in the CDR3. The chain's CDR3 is CSARLAGGPGEQYF. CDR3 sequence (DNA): TGCAGCGCCAGACTAGCGGGAGGGCCGGGGGAGCAGTACTTC.